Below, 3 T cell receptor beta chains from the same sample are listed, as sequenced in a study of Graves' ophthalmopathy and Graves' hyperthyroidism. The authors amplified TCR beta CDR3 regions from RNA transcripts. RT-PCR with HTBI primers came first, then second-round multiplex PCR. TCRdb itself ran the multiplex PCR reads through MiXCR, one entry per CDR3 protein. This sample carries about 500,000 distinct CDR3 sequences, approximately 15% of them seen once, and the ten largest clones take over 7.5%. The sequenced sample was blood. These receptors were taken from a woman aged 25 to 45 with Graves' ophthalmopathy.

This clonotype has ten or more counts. The CDR3 loop is CASSPGVRNSPLHF. CDR3 coding DNA: TGTGCCAGCAGCCCAGGGGTGAGGAATTCACCCCTCCACTTT. The V and J genes are TRBV11-2 and TRBJ1-6; a possible D gene is TRBD1 (6 bases). Trimming cost V 5 bases and J 7 bases, with 12 bases left between them. The V gene's germline CDR1 is SGHAT and CDR2 FQNNGV. CDR3 length equals 14 residues.

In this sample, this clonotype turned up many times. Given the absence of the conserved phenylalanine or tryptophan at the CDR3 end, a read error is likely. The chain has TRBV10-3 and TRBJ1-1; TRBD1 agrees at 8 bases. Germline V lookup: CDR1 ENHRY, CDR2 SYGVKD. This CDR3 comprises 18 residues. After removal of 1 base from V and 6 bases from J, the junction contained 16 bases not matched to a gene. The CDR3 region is CAISEFPKRGRGRAEAFL. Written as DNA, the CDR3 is TGTGCCATCAGTGAGTTCCCGAAACGTGGCAGGGGGCGGGCTGAAGCTTTCCTT.

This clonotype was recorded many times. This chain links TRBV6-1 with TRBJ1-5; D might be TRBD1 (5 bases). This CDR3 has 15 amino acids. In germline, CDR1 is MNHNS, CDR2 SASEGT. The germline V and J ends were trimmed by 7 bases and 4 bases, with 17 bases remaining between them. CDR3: CASTWDGFGNQPQHF. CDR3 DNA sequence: TGTGCCAGCACCTGGGACGGATTTGGGAATCAGCCCCAGCATTTT.